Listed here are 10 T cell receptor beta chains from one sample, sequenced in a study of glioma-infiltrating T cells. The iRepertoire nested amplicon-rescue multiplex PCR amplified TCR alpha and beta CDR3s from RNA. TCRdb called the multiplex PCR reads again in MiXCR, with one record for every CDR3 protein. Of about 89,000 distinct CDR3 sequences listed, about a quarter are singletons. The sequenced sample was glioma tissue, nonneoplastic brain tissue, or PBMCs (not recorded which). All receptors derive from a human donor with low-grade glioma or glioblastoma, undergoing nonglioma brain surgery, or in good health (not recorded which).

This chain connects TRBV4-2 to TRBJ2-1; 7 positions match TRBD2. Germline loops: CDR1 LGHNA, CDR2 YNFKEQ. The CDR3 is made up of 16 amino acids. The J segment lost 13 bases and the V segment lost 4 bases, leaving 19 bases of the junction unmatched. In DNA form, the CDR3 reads TGTGCCAGCAGCCCCTCCTCTAGCGGAGGAGGTACAGACCAGTTCTTC. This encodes CASSPSSSGGGTDQFF.

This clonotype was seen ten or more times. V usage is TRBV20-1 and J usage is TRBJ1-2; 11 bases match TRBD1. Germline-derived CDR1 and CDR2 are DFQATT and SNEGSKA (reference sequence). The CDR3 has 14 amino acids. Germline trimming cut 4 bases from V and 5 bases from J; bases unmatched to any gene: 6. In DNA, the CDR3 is TGCAGTGCTACATACGGACAGGGGGCATATGGCTACACCTTC. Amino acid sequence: CSATYGQGAYGYTF.

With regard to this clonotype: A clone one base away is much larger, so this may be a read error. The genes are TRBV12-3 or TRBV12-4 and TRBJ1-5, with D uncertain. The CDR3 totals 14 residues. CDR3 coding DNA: TGTGCCAGCAGTTCATACACCGACAATCACCCCCAGCATTTT. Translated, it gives CASSSYTDNHPQHF.

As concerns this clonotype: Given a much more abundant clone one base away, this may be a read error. This CDR3 reads CASSFVRDNGYTF. CDR3 nucleotides: TGTGCCAGCAGCTTCGTCAGGGACAACGGCTACACCTTC. This chain connects TRBV2 to TRBJ1-2, with D perhaps matching TRBD1 (6 bases). Trimming pared 6 bases from V and 8 bases from J, leaving 16 bases between. The germline V gene has CDR1 SNHLY and CDR2 FYNNEI. The CDR3 length is 13 residues.

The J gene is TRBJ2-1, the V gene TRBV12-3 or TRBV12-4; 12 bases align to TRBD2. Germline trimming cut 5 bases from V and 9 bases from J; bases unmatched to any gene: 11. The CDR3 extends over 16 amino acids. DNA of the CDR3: TGTGCCAGCAGTCCTCCCGGGGCTAGCGGGAGGGGTGAGCAGTTCTTC. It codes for CASSPPGASGRGEQFF.

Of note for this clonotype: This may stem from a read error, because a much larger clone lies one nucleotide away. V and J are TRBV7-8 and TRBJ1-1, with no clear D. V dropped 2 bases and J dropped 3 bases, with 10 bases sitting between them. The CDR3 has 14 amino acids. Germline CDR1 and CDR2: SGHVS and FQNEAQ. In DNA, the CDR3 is TGTGCCAGCAGCTTAACCACGGGCGACACTGAAGCTTTCTTT. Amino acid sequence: CASSLTTGDTEAFF. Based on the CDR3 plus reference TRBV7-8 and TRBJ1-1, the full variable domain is GAGVSQSPRYKVAKRGQDVALRCDPISGHVSLFWYQQALGQGPEFLTYFQNEAQLDKSGLPSDRFFAERPEGSVSTLKIQRTQQEDSAVYLCASSLTTGDTEAFFGQGTRLTVV.

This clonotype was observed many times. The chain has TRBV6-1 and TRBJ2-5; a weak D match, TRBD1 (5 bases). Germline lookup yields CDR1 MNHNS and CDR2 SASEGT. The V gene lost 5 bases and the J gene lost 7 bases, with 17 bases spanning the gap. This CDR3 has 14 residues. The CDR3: CASSLRTSLGTQYF. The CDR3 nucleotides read TGTGCCAGCAGTCTTCGGACATCCTTGGGGACCCAGTACTTC.

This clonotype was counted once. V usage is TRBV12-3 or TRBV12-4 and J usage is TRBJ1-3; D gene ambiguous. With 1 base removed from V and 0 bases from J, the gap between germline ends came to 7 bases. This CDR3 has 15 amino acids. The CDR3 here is CASSLVGNSGNTIYF. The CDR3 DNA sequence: TGTGCCAGCAGTTTAGTAGGGAACTCTGGAAACACCATATATTTT.

CDR3 amino acids: CASSRLVYLGEQFF. The DNA for the CDR3 is TGTGCCAGCAGTCGACTAGTTTACCTGGGTGAGCAGTTCTTC. The rearrangement joins TRBV12-3 or TRBV12-4 to TRBJ2-1; TRBD2 might be the D (6 bases). Between the trimmed V and J ends, which lost 5 bases and 9 bases, there was a span of 17 bases. This CDR3 has 14 amino acids.

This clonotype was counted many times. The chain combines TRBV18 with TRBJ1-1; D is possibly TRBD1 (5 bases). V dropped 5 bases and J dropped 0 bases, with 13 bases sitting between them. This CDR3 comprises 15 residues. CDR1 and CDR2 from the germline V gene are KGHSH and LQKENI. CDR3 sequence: CASSSTDRMNTEAFF. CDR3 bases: TGTGCCAGCTCATCGACAGACCGCATGAACACTGAAGCTTTCTTT.